A single sample gave rise to the 6 T cell receptor beta chains below, sequenced in a study of cytomegalovirus exposure and HLA in healthy donors. A multiplex PCR was run with 60 Vbeta primers and 13 Jbeta primers. TCRdb keeps only in-frame clones here, not all; method: immunoSEQ multiplex PCR. The sample yields 140,000 or so clones, about three quarters seen once. Sequences were obtained from PBMCs. Source of these receptors: a woman in her 30s in good health and CMV-seronegative.

The CDR3, as DNA: TGTGCCAGCTCACCACGACTTGACAATGAGCAGTTCTTC. Its translation: CASSPRLDNEQFF. The chain joins TRBV18 to TRBJ2-1; D gene uncertain. V was pared by 1 base and J by 5 bases, with 6 bases between. In germline, CDR1 is KGHSH, CDR2 LQKENI. The CDR3 is 13 amino acids.

V usage is TRBV5-4 and J usage is TRBJ2-1, with 12 bases fitting TRBD1. The CDR3 is 17 amino acids. Germline V gene sequence: CDR1 SGHNT, CDR2 YYREEE (reference sequence). With V trimmed by 5 bases and J by 6 bases, 12 bases remained unmatched. Here the CDR3 reads CASSPGGGQGASNEQFF. In DNA, the CDR3 is TGTGCCAGCAGTCCTGGGGGGGGACAGGGGGCAAGCAATGAGCAGTTCTTC.

The V call is TRBV5-1, the J call TRBJ1-1; tentatively, D is TRBD1 (5 bases). The CDR3 totals 15 residues. The V gene's germline CDR1 is SGHRS and CDR2 YFSETQ. The V end lost 2 bases, the J end lost 1 base, and 12 bases lay between the germline ends. In DNA form, the CDR3 reads TGCGCCAGCAGCTTAACATGGGGGGGGAACACTGAAGCTTTCTTT. Protein sequence: CASSLTWGGNTEAFF.

Worth noting for this clone: The junction departs from the called germline gene at one end, perhaps through a read error. The CDR3 coding sequence is TGCAGTGCTAGAGGACAGGAAGAAGGCTTC. Its protein product is CSARGQEEGF. The rearrangement uses TRBV20-1 and TRBJ1-2, with a weak D call TRBD1 (6 bases). This CDR3 comprises 10 residues. Germline CDR1 DFQATT, CDR2 SNEGSKA (reference sequence).

In DNA form, the CDR3 reads TGTGCCAGCAGTTACAGGCAGGGATCAGCTTTCTTT. Its protein is CASSYRQGSAFF. The chain carries TRBV6-5 and TRBJ1-1; TRBD1 might be the D (5 bases). In germline, CDR1 is MNHEY, CDR2 SVGAGI. Trimming removed 2 bases from V and 10 bases from J, with 11 bases in between. The CDR3 totals 12 residues.

The V call is TRBV10-2, the J call TRBJ1-2, with 8 bases fitting TRBD1. With 6 bases clipped from V and 5 bases from J, the junction kept 2 bases outside the gene matches. The germline CDR1 and CDR2 sequences are WSHSY and SAAADI. This CDR3 contains 12 residues. CDR3 residues: CASRTGAYGYTF. CDR3 bases: TGCGCCAGCAGGACAGGGGCTTATGGCTACACCTTC.